This T cell receptor beta chain was captured by sequencing in a study of glioma-infiltrating T cells after dendritic cell vaccination. From germline, CDR1 is SGHRS and CDR2 YFSETQ. Trimming left V 0 bases short and J 5 bases short, with 9 bases between. This CDR3 region has 14 residues. A word on this clone: The identical CDR3 is also encoded by other nucleotide sequences in the sample.

Clones were sequenced by immunoSEQ multiplex PCR, and TCRdb holds only the in-frame ones, with some missing. The sample contains about 38,000 clones, just under 85% of which appear only once. The V and J genes are TRBV5-1 and TRBJ1-5, with D possibly being TRBD1 (5 bases). This TCR derives from a human donor with glioblastoma. This material consisted of blood, taken before dendritic cell vaccination. DNA for the CDR3: TGCGCCAGCAGCTTGGGATCGGGGGATCAGCCCCAGCATTTT. Translating gives CASSLGSGDQPQHF.